The 5 T cell receptor beta chains below come from one sample, sequenced in a study of regulatory T cells in long-lasting Graves disease. Arm-PCR of CDR3 regions and iRepertoire HTBI primers were used to build TCR beta libraries. TCRdb re-derived calls from the multiplex PCR reads in MiXCR, one entry per CDR3 protein. The sample includes 420,000 or so distinct CDR3 sequences, 20% to 30% of them seen just once. This sample's time point: persistent/refractory GD, antithyroid drugs over 5 years with positive TRAb. Scientists built the TCR library using RNA that was extracted from PBMCs. The input for sequencing was peripheral blood mononuclear cells (PBMCs), taken when the disease was refractory, from a patient treated with antithyroid drugs. The source is a female donor with Graves disease.

Ten or more counts support this clonotype. The V and J genes are TRBV5-1 and TRBJ2-2; 7 bases are shared with TRBD2. The CDR3 extends over 13 amino acids. J was trimmed by 6 bases and V by 5 bases; bases with no gene match: 4. From germline, CDR1 is SGHRS and CDR2 YFSETQ. The CDR3 protein is CASRPTSAGELFF. The CDR3 nucleotides are TGCGCCAGCAGACCAACTAGCGCCGGGGAGCTGTTTTTT. Based on the CDR3 plus reference TRBV5-1 and TRBJ2-2, the full variable domain is KAGVTQTPRYLIKTRGQQVTLSCSPISGHRSVSWYQQTPGQGLQFLFEYFSETQRNKGNFPGRFSGRQFSNSRSEMNVSTLELGDSALYLCASRPTSAGELFFGEGSRLTVL.

This clonotype was counted between two and nine times. This chain links TRBV24-1 with TRBJ2-7; tentatively, D is TRBD1 (5 bases). This CDR3 has 13 amino acids. Looked up from germline, CDR1 is KGHDR and CDR2 is SFDVKD. V gave up 4 bases and J gave up 1 base, with 7 bases separating them. This CDR3 reads CATSDTGSYEQYF. The CDR3 nucleotides are TGTGCCACCAGTGACACAGGTTCCTACGAGCAGTACTTC.

CDR3 loop: CASRLGRDQETQYF. CDR3 in DNA: TGTGCCAGTAGGTTGGGGAGGGACCAAGAGACCCAGTACTTC. V gene TRBV19 combines with J gene TRBJ2-5, with 7 bases fitting TRBD2. Germline-derived CDR1 and CDR2 are LNHDA and SQIVND (reference sequence). The CDR3 extends over 14 amino acids. Trimming took 6 bases from V and 0 from J; bases not matched to a gene: 4.

This chain joins TRBV9 and TRBJ2-7; a possible D gene is TRBD1 (6 bases). Germline V gene lookup returns CDR1 SGDLS and CDR2 YYNGEE. The CDR3 runs to 14 residues. Trimming took 3 bases from V and 7 from J, leaving 17 bases between them. DNA of the CDR3: TGTGCCAGCAGCGACCGGGACAACCCCTTGGAGCAGTACTTC. It translates to CASSDRDNPLEQYF.

This clonotype came up many times. This sequence joins TRBV27 and TRBJ2-7, with 7 bases lining up with TRBD2. Germline V lookup: CDR1 MNHEY, CDR2 SMNVEV (reference sequence). This CDR3 comprises 16 residues. The trim removed 3 bases at V and 0 bases at J, leaving 8 bases unmatched. CDR3 sequence (DNA): TGTGCCAGCAGTTTCACCCAAGCGGGGCCCTCCTACGAGCAGTACTTC. Its protein product is CASSFTQAGPSYEQYF.